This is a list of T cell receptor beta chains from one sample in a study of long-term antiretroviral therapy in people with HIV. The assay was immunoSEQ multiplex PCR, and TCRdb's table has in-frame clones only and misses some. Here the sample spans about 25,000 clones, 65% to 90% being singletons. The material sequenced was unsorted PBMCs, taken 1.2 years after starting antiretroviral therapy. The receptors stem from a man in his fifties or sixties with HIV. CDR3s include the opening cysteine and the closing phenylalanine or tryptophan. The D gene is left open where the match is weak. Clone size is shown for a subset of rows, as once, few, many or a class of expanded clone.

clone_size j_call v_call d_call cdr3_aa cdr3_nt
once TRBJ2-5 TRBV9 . CASSASQVEETQYF TGTGCCAGCAGCGCATCCCAGGTAGAAGAGACCCAGTACTTC
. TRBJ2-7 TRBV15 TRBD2 CATSSRGAYEQYF TGTGCCACCAGCTCCCGGGGGGCCTACGAGCAGTACTTC
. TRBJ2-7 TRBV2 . CASRGGGSIAEQYF TGTGCCAGCAGGGGGGGAGGCAGCATAGCGGAGCAGTACTTC
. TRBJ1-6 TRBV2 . CASRVRGDSPLHF TGTGCCAGCAGAGTCAGGGGAGATTCACCCCTCCACTTT
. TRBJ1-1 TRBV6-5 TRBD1 CASSLQGAGITEAFF TGTGCCAGCAGTTTGCAGGGGGCCGGTATCACTGAAGCTTTCTTT
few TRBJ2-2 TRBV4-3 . CASSRVSYRDTGELFF TGCGCCAGCAGCCGGGTTTCGTACAGGGACACCGGGGAGCTGTTTTTT
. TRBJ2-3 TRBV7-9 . CASSPSYGQNTDTQYF TGTGCCAGCAGCCCTTCCTATGGGCAGAACACAGATACGCAGTATTTT
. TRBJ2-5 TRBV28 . CASSFMGRSDQETQYF TGTGCCAGCAGTTTCATGGGCCGGTCAGACCAAGAGACCCAGTACTTC
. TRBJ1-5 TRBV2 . CATERQVRNQPQHF TGTGCCACAGAGAGACAGGTTCGCAATCAGCCCCAGCATTTT
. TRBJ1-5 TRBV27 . CASSFPEFSTGYSNQPQHF TGTGCCAGCAGTTTTCCAGAATTTTCGACAGGCTATAGCAATCAGCCCCAGCATTTT
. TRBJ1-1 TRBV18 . CASSLSAVITEAFF TGTGCCAGCTCACTTTCCGCAGTAATCACTGAAGCTTTCTTT
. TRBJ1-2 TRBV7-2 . CASSFLGYGYTF TGTGCCAGCAGCTTCCTGGGCTATGGCTACACCTTC
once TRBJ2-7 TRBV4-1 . CASSQEFGGYEQYF TGCGCCAGCAGCCAAGAATTCGGGGGTTACGAGCAGTACTTC
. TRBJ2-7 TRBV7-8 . CASSLGGVKSSYEQYF TGTGCCAGCAGCTTAGGGGGGGTCAAGAGCTCCTACGAGCAGTACTTC
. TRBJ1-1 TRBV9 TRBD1 CASSAPRTGDTEAFF TGTGCCAGCAGCGCACCCCGGACAGGGGACACTGAAGCTTTCTTT
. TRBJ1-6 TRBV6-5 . CASSPLAGNSPLHF TGTGCCAGCAGTCCCCTCGCGGGAAATTCACCCCTCCACTTT
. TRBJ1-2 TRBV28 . CASSSPRDGYTF TGTGCCAGCAGTTCCCCCAGGGATGGCTACACCTTC
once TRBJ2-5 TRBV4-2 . CASSQVGPQETQYF TGTGCCAGCAGCCAAGTTGGACCCCAAGAGACCCAGTACTTC
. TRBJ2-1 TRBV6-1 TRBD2 CASSPLAGGNEQFF TGTGCCAGCAGTCCCCTAGCGGGGGGGAATGAGCAGTTCTTC
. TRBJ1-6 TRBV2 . CASSEDQGNYNSPLHF TGTGCCAGCAGTGAAGACCAGGGAAACTATAATTCACCCCTCCACTTT